This T cell receptor beta chain is drawn from a study of blood T cell repertoires in COVID-19. On the study more broadly: Acute and convalescent COVID-19 samples came from the United States, Italy and Spain. Sources were T cells, B-cell-depleted T cells, or PBMCs; the material itself was cDNA or gDNA.

Per the authors' pipeline: Amplification of reference gene primers was used by the study to estimate nucleated cell counts. Sequenced by immunoSEQ multiplex PCR; TCRdb stores in-frame clones only, minus some. The V and J calls and clone size are taken from that table; D and trimming were inferred from the DNA. The table has 150,000 to 190,000 clones, approximately 80% seen once. Germline values: CDR1 GTSNPN, CDR2 SVGIG (reference sequence). There are 15 residues in the CDR3. V trimming: 2 bases; J trimming: 5 bases; junction bases outside the gene matches: 11. The clonotype comes from a woman older than 75 with acute or convalescent COVID-19. Sequences were obtained from peripheral blood. The rearrangement uses TRBV30 and TRBJ2-7; 8 bases agree with TRBD2. CDR3 in amino acids: CAWSLSPGLVHEQYF. The CDR3 nucleotides are TGTGCCTGGAGTTTATCCCCGGGACTAGTCCACGAGCAGTACTTC. Looking up the rest from reference TRBV30 and TRBJ2-7 gives the full variable domain: SQTIHQWPATLVQPVGSPLSLECTVEGTSNPNLYWYRQAAGRGLQLLFYSVGIGQISSEVPQNLSASRPQDRQFILSSKKLLLSDSGFYLCAWSLSPGLVHEQYFGPGTRLTVT.